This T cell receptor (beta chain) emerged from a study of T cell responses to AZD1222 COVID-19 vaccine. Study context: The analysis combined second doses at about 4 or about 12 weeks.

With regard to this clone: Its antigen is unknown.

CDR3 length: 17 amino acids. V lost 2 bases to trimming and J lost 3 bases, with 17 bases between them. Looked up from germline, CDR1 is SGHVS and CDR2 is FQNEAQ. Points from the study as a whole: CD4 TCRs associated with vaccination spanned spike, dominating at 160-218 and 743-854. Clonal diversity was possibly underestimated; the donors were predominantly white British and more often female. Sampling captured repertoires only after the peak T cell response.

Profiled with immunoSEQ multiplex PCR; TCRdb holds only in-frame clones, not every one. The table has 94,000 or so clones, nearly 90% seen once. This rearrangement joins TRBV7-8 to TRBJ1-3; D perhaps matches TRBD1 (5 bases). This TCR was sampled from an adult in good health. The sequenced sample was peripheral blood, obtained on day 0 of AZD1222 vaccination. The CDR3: CASSLPPRGESGNTIYF. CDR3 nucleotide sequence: TGTGCCAGCAGCTTACCCCCCCGGGGGGAAAGTGGAAACACCATATATTTT.